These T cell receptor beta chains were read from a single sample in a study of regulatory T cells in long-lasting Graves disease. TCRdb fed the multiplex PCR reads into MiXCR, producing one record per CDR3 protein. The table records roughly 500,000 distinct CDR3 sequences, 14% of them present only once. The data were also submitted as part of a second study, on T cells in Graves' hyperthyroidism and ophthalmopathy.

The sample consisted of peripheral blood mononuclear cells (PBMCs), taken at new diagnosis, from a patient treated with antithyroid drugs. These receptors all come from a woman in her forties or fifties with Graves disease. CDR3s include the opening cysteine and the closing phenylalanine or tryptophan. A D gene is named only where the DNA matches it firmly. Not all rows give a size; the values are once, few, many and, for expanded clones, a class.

cdr3_nt: TGCGCCAGCAGCCAGACCGCCCCGAGGGAGAACACTGAAGCTTTCTTT
cdr3_aa: CASSQTAPRENTEAFF
d_call: -
cdr3_length: 16
clone_size: -
v_call: TRBV4-1
j_call: TRBJ1-1

cdr3_nt: TGTGCCAGCAGCCCCGGGACAGAGTACGAGCAGTACTTC
cdr3_aa: CASSPGTEYEQYF
d_call: TRBD1
cdr3_length: 13
clone_size: many
v_call: TRBV28
j_call: TRBJ2-7

cdr3_nt: TGTGCCAGCAGTTTCATGCCCCCTACGGCTGACGGGGAGCTGTTTTTT
cdr3_aa: CASSFMPPTADGELFF
d_call: -
cdr3_length: 16
clone_size: many
v_call: TRBV28
j_call: TRBJ2-2

cdr3_nt: TGTGCCAGCAGAAAGGCGGCCGCCTACGAGCAGTACTTC
cdr3_aa: CASRKAAAYEQYF
d_call: -
cdr3_length: 13
clone_size: few
v_call: TRBV28
j_call: TRBJ2-7

cdr3_nt: TGTGCCAGCAGCTTAGCATTAGCTTTCTACAATGAGCAGTTCTTC
cdr3_aa: CASSLALAFYNEQFF
d_call: -
cdr3_length: 15
clone_size: many
v_call: TRBV7-9
j_call: TRBJ2-1

cdr3_nt: TGTGCCAGCAGTGGTGAGGGGGCGGACTACAATGAGCAGTTCTTC
cdr3_aa: CASSGEGADYNEQFF
d_call: TRBD1
cdr3_length: 15
clone_size: -
v_call: TRBV2
j_call: TRBJ2-1

cdr3_nt: TGCGCCAGCACCCTCGGGGGGACCCGCTCTGGGGCCAACGTCCTGACTTTC
cdr3_aa: CASTLGGTRSGANVLTF
d_call: TRBD2
cdr3_length: 17
clone_size: -
v_call: TRBV5-1
j_call: TRBJ2-6

cdr3_nt: TGTGCCTGGAGTGTAGCGGGGAGGGGCTACGAGCAGTACTTC
cdr3_aa: CAWSVAGRGYEQYF
d_call: TRBD2
cdr3_length: 14
clone_size: -
v_call: TRBV30
j_call: TRBJ2-7

cdr3_nt: TGTGCCAGCTCACCCGACAGCACCTACGAGCAGTACTTC
cdr3_aa: CASSPDSTYEQYF
d_call: -
cdr3_length: 13
clone_size: many
v_call: TRBV18
j_call: TRBJ2-7

cdr3_nt: TGTGCTAGTGGTTTTCCCACCATCCGGGACACTAAAAGATCCTACAATGAGCAGTTCTTC
cdr3_aa: CASGFPTIRDTKRSYNEQFF
d_call: -
cdr3_length: 20
clone_size: -
v_call: TRBV12-5
j_call: TRBJ2-1

cdr3_nt: TGTGCCAGCAGTACAGGGGTCATCTATGGCTACACCTTC
cdr3_aa: CASSTGVIYGYTF
d_call: TRBD1
cdr3_length: 13
clone_size: many
v_call: TRBV6-1
j_call: TRBJ1-2

cdr3_nt: TGCGCCAGCAGCTTCGAGGGAAAAGACACTGAAGCTTTCTTT
cdr3_aa: CASSFEGKDTEAFF
d_call: -
cdr3_length: 14
clone_size: many
v_call: TRBV5-1
j_call: TRBJ1-1

cdr3_nt: TGTGCCAGTCGGAAAGAGAGGGGGGCTCAGGAGACCCAGTACTTC
cdr3_aa: CASRKERGAQETQYF
d_call: -
cdr3_length: 15
clone_size: -
v_call: TRBV19
j_call: TRBJ2-5

cdr3_nt: TGTGCCAGCTCGCAGGGACTAGCGGGAGGAGAGACCCAGTACTTC
cdr3_aa: CASSQGLAGGETQYF
d_call: TRBD2
cdr3_length: 15
clone_size: few
v_call: TRBV18
j_call: TRBJ2-5

cdr3_nt: TGTGCCAGCAGTGAACGGGCGGGGGGTGACTACAATGAGCAGTTCTTC
cdr3_aa: CASSERAGGDYNEQFF
d_call: TRBD2
cdr3_length: 16
clone_size: -
v_call: TRBV2
j_call: TRBJ2-1

cdr3_nt: TGCAGTGCTAGAGATCCCCGGGAACAAGTCTACACCTTC
cdr3_aa: CSARDPREQVYTF
d_call: -
cdr3_length: 13
clone_size: few
v_call: TRBV20-1
j_call: TRBJ1-2

cdr3_nt: TGTGCCAGCAGCTTAGATAACAGCCTGGGCGAGCAGTACTTC
cdr3_aa: CASSLDNSLGEQYF
d_call: -
cdr3_length: 14
clone_size: -
v_call: TRBV11-2
j_call: TRBJ2-7

cdr3_nt: TGTGCCAGCAGCCCCCCGGCAGTCTCCTACGAGCAGTACTTC
cdr3_aa: CASSPPAVSYEQYF
d_call: -
cdr3_length: 14
clone_size: many
v_call: TRBV28
j_call: TRBJ2-7

cdr3_nt: TGTGCCAGCAGCCACCGACTAGCGGGAGACACCACAGATACGCAGTATTTT
cdr3_aa: CASSHRLAGDTTDTQYF
d_call: TRBD2
cdr3_length: 17
clone_size: many
v_call: TRBV7-9
j_call: TRBJ2-3

cdr3_nt: TGTGCCAGCAGCCACAGGGTTTCCGAGACCCAGTACTTC
cdr3_aa: CASSHRVSETQYF
d_call: -
cdr3_length: 13
clone_size: -
v_call: TRBV7-9
j_call: TRBJ2-5

cdr3_nt: TGTGCCAGCAGCTTAGCCCCGAGCGGGTCCACCTACAATGAGCAGTTCTTC
cdr3_aa: CASSLAPSGSTYNEQFF
d_call: -
cdr3_length: 17
clone_size: many
v_call: TRBV11-2
j_call: TRBJ2-1

cdr3_nt: TGTGCCAGCAGCCTTGAGGGACAGGGGGCAAATGAGCAGTTCTTC
cdr3_aa: CASSLEGQGANEQFF
d_call: TRBD1
cdr3_length: 15
clone_size: many
v_call: TRBV2
j_call: TRBJ2-1

cdr3_nt: TGTGCCAGCAGCCAATCAGACAGCCGAAGCAATCAGCCCCAGCATTTT
cdr3_aa: CASSQSDSRSNQPQHF
d_call: -
cdr3_length: 16
clone_size: many
v_call: TRBV3-1
j_call: TRBJ1-5

cdr3_nt: TGTGCCAGCAGTTTAGACCAGGGGGGACCCTACAATGAGCAGTTCTTC
cdr3_aa: CASSLDQGGPYNEQFF
d_call: -
cdr3_length: 16
clone_size: many
v_call: TRBV12-3/TRBV12-4
j_call: TRBJ2-1